This T cell receptor (beta chain) comes out of a study of T-cell memory formation after mild COVID-19. Findings and limits, study-wide: Later expanders leaned toward CD4+, whereas clones contracting from day 15 to 85 were balanced CD4/CD8. Mostly located in CM and EM were contracting CD4+ clones, with contracting CD8+ clones located in EMRA.

For this clonotype: Its target is unknown.

TCR alpha and TCR beta cDNA libraries with sample barcodes and UMIs came from 5'RACE using constant-segment primers. TCRdb reanalysed the 5' RACE reads using MiXCR and keeps one entry per CDR3 protein. This repertoire shows about half a million distinct CDR3 sequences, 15% to 20% found once; its top ten account for 9% to 15%. V was pared by 6 bases and J by 5 bases, with 19 bases between. Germline loops: CDR1 MNHEY, CDR2 SVGEGT. The CDR3 is made up of 15 amino acids. The gene calls are TRBV6-2 or TRBV6-3 and TRBJ2-5; D is possibly TRBD2 (6 bases). Material: PBMCs or a T cell subset sorted from them (not recorded which). The receptor was isolated from an adult woman who had mild COVID-19 (a few samples of this study predate the infection). Cell type and time point are not known. CDR3 DNA: TGTGCCAGCAGCCCCCTCGGGCAGGCGGGGGAGACCCAGTACTTC. This gives the protein CASSPLGQAGETQYF.